Listed below are T cell receptor beta chains from one sample, sequenced in a study of T cell changes during pregnancy in multiple sclerosis. Method: immunoSEQ multiplex PCR; TCRdb's copy keeps in-frame clones and lacks some. The sample yields fewer than 25,000 clones, roughly 86% seen once. Sequencing was performed on CD4+ T cells from peripheral blood mononuclear cells, taken in the second trimester of pregnancy. The receptors here all came from a female donor in good health, enrolled as a control in a pregnancy study. The CDR3 runs from the conserved cysteine through the conserved F or W. D genes are given only for firm matches. Part of the rows lack a size; the others show once, few, many or a class for expanded clones.

>.|TRBV6-5|TRBJ1-1|.|14
TGTGCCAGCTCTACCGGGACAACGGATCGTGAAGCTTTCTTT
CASSTGTTDREAFF
>TRBD1|TRBV28|TRBJ2-1|.|17
TGTGCCAGCAGTTTCCGGGGGGCCGGGACAGGGAGTAATGAGCAGTTCTTC
CASSFRGAGTGSNEQFF
>.|TRBV4-2|TRBJ2-7|.|16
TGTGCCAGCAGCCAAGAAGGTGGGGGGGCCTCATACGAGCAGTACTTC
CASSQEGGGASYEQYF
>TRBD2|TRBV29-1|TRBJ2-7|.|15
TGCAGCGTTGACGGGAGCGGGGGAAGCTCCTACGAGCAGTACTTC
CSVDGSGGSSYEQYF
>.|TRBV4-2|TRBJ2-1|.|16
TGTGCCAGCAGCCAAGGGTCCGCGGGGCCCTTCAATGAGCAGTTCTTC
CASSQGSAGPFNEQFF
>.|TRBV28|TRBJ1-1|.|15
TGTGCCAGCAACCCCTGGACAGAAAGGAACACTGAAGCTTTCTTT
CASNPWTERNTEAFF
>.|TRBV6-4|TRBJ1-4|.|14
TGTGCCAGCAGCCCCCCGGGGGGGAATGAAAAACTGTTTTTT
CASSPPGGNEKLFF
>TRBD2|TRBV7-2|TRBJ2-3|once|14
TGTGCCAGCAGCCCTAGCGGGAGGATAGATACGCAGTATTTT
CASSPSGRIDTQYF
>.|TRBV7-2|TRBJ2-7|.|14
TGTGCCAGCAGCTTAAATATCGCCGGCGGCGAGCAGTACTTC
CASSLNIAGGEQYF
>.|TRBV7-2|TRBJ1-2|.|14
TGTGCCAGCCGTACCAGTAAGGGGTCGGATGGCTACACCTTC
CASRTSKGSDGYTF
>.|TRBV4-2|TRBJ1-2|.|14
TGTGCCAGCAGCCAAGAATCAGGCATCTATGGCTACACCTTC
CASSQESGIYGYTF
>TRBD1|TRBV2|TRBJ1-1|few|14
TGTGCCAGCAGTGAGGGGACAGTGAACACTGAAGCTTTCTTT
CASSEGTVNTEAFF
>TRBD2|TRBV9|TRBJ2-7|.|16
TGTGCCAGCACCTTGCGGGGGGACGGAGGTCTCTACGAGCAGTACTTC
CASTLRGDGGLYEQYF
>.|TRBV6-5|TRBJ1-5|once|15
TGTGCCAGCAGTCCCCTGGGTGGGGCGGAACAGCCCCAGCATTTT
CASSPLGGAEQPQHF
>.|TRBV28|TRBJ2-7|.|17
TGTGCCTCCCGACCGGGCAGGGGATCGGTAGGGAACTACGAGCAGTACTTC
CASRPGRGSVGNYEQYF
>.|TRBV5-5|TRBJ2-7|.|16
TGTGCCAGCAGCTTGCGCCTTAGGGCAGGGGACTACGAGCAGTACTTC
CASSLRLRAGDYEQYF
>TRBD1|TRBV29-1|TRBJ1-2|.|14
TGCAGCGTTTCCCACGCACAGGGGCGGGATGGCTACACCTTC
CSVSHAQGRDGYTF
>TRBD2|TRBV4-1|TRBJ2-3|few|15
TGCGCCAGCAGCCAACTAGCGGGAGTGGCAGATACGCAGTATTTT
CASSQLAGVADTQYF
>.|TRBV2|TRBJ1-1|.|10
TGTGCCAGCAGTGTCCAAGAAGCTTTCTTT
CASSVQEAFF
>TRBD1|TRBV6-1|TRBJ1-3|.|16
TGTGCCAGCAGTGAAGCGGACAGGGTCTCTGGAAACACCATATATTTT
CASSEADRVSGNTIYF
>TRBD1|TRBV6-6|TRBJ1-2|.|12
TGTGCCAGCAGTCCCGGACAGGGTGGCTACACCTTC
CASSPGQGGYTF
>.|TRBV11-2|TRBJ1-2|.|16
TGTGCCAGCAGCTCCCTAAAAAAACAGGAACTTGGGGGCTACACCTTC
CASSSLKKQELGGYTF
>.|TRBV9|TRBJ1-2|.|17
TGTGCCAGCAGCCCTGCCGGGGTAGAAGCCTTTAACTATGGCTACACCTTC
CASSPAGVEAFNYGYTF
>TRBD1|TRBV7-8|TRBJ1-1|.|14
TGTGCCAGCAGCTACACCGGGACAGGAACTGAAGCTTTCTTT
CASSYTGTGTEAFF
>.|TRBV7-3|TRBJ1-1|.|13
TGTGCCAGCAGCCCACAGGTGAACACTGAAGCTTTCTTT
CASSPQVNTEAFF
>.|TRBV25-1|TRBJ2-3|.|14
TGTGCCAGCAGTGAATACTGGCTTGGTGATACGCAGTATTTT
CASSEYWLGDTQYF
>TRBD2|TRBV11-3|TRBJ2-1|.|15
TGTGCCAGCAGCACCGGGACTAGCGGGAGTAGCGAGCAGTTCTTC
CASSTGTSGSSEQFF
>TRBD1|TRBV2|TRBJ2-4|medium-sized|14
TGTGCCAGCAGTCCGGGACAGCGAGAAAACATTCAGTACTTC
CASSPGQRENIQYF
>.|TRBV13|TRBJ2-7|.|14
TGTGCCAGCAGGCGGGGAGGGGGAGGATACGAGCAGTACTTC
CASRRGGGGYEQYF
>.|TRBV28|TRBJ2-7|few|16
TGTGCCAGCAACGCGGCGGCAATGGGTTCATCCTACGAGCAGTACTTC
CASNAAAMGSSYEQYF
>.|TRBV27|TRBJ1-1|.|14
TGTGCCAGCAGTTTAGGGGAGTCGAACACTGAAGCTTTCTTT
CASSLGESNTEAFF
>TRBD2|TRBV6-6|TRBJ2-7|few|15
TGTGCCAGCAGTTACGGACTAGCAGAGCCCTACGAGCAGTACTTC
CASSYGLAEPYEQYF
>.|TRBV5-1|TRBJ1-5|.|14
TGCGCCCAATCCCGTGAGGGGGGGAATCAGCCCCAGCATTTT
CAQSREGGNQPQHF
>TRBD2|TRBV6-1|TRBJ2-5|.|14
TGTGCCAGCCTCGGACTAGCGGGGGGAGGGACCCAGTACTTC
CASLGLAGGGTQYF
>TRBD2|TRBV18|TRBJ2-5|.|16
TGTGCCAGCTCACCGCTAGCGGGAGGGCCTCGGGAGACCCAGTACTTC
CASSPLAGGPRETQYF
>TRBD2|TRBV2|TRBJ2-1|.|13
TGTGCCAGCATGGCGGGGGGGCCCAATGAGCAGTTCTTC
CASMAGGPNEQFF
>TRBD1|TRBV28|TRBJ2-7|.|15
TGTGCCAGCAGTTTACCGGGACAGGGGGAAAGCGAGCAGTACTTC
CASSLPGQGESEQYF
>TRBD2|TRBV5-6|TRBJ2-2|.|17
TGTGCCAGCAGCTTGGGCCTAGCGGGGTCGAACACCGGGGAGCTGTTTTTT
CASSLGLAGSNTGELFF
>.|TRBV19|TRBJ2-5|few|13
TGTGCCAGTAGTTCCTCCAGGGGTGAGACCCAGTACTTC
CASSSSRGETQYF
>.|TRBV4-1|TRBJ2-7|.|16
TGCGCCAGCAGCCAAGATCTAGGAACTGCCTTCTACGAGCAGTACTTC
CASSQDLGTAFYEQYF
>TRBD2|TRBV11-1|TRBJ2-7|.|15
TGTGCCAGCAGCGATGGACTAGCGGGGGTCTACGAGCAGTACTTC
CASSDGLAGVYEQYF
>.|TRBV6-5|TRBJ1-1|.|12
TGTGCCAGCAGCCGGGGAGACACTGAAGCTTTCTTT
CASSRGDTEAFF
>TRBD1|TRBV5-1|TRBJ1-1|.|15
TGCGCCAGCAGAACCCGGGACAGGGAGAACACTGAAGCTTTCTTT
CASRTRDRENTEAFF
>.|TRBV5-1|TRBJ1-1|few|13
TGCGCCAGCACAGAGGCGATGAACACTGAAGCTTTCTTT
CASTEAMNTEAFF
>TRBD1|TRBV4-1|TRBJ2-5|.|14
TGCGCCAGCAGCCAACCCCGGGACAGAGAGACCCAGTACTTC
CASSQPRDRETQYF
>.|TRBV9|TRBJ1-2|.|15
TGTGCCAGCAGCGCATCACAGGTCCATCACTATGGCTACACCTTC
CASSASQVHHYGYTF
>TRBD2|TRBV30|TRBJ2-3|.|16
TGTGCCTGGAGAACCGCCGGGACTAGCGGCACAGATACGCAGTATTTT
CAWRTAGTSGTDTQYF
>TRBD1|TRBV6-5|TRBJ1-1|.|12
TGTGCCAGCAGTTACCGACAGGGGAAAGCTTTCTTT
CASSYRQGKAFF
>.|TRBV5-4|TRBJ2-5|.|13
TGTGCCAGCACCAGGGGGGCTGAGGAGACCCAGTACTTC
CASTRGAEETQYF
>.|TRBV13|TRBJ1-2|.|13
TGTGCCTCCCGGAGGGGCGGGGGCTATGGCTACACCTTC
CASRRGGGYGYTF
>.|TRBV14|TRBJ1-3|.|17
TGTGCCAGCAGCCAAGACCCAGGACACCGCTCTGGAAACACCATATATTTT
CASSQDPGHRSGNTIYF
>TRBD1|TRBV5-6|TRBJ1-2|.|13
TGTGCCAGCAGCCCAGGGGGCGCAGGGGGCTACACCTTC
CASSPGGAGGYTF
>.|TRBV28|TRBJ1-1|.|14
TGTGCCAGCAGTTTTCAGGTATTGAACACTGAAGCTTTCTTT
CASSFQVLNTEAFF
>.|TRBV10-2|TRBJ2-5|.|14
TGCGCCAGCAGTGATGCAGGGGGGATAGAGACCCAGTACTTC
CASSDAGGIETQYF
>.|TRBV4-1|TRBJ2-4|.|18
TGCGCCAGCAGCCAGGGAGAACGGGCGAGACTAGCCAAAAACATTCAGTACTTC
CASSQGERARLAKNIQYF
>.|TRBV20-1|TRBJ2-4|.|11
TGCAGTGCTAGAGAGGGAGCCATTCAGTACTTC
CSAREGAIQYF
>TRBD1|TRBV19|TRBJ1-1|.|14
TGTGCCAGTAGTAGCGACAGGGGGTTCGGTGAAGCTTTCTTT
CASSSDRGFGEAFF
>.|TRBV18|TRBJ1-2|.|14
TGTGCCAGCTCACCATCCGGACCAGGGGATGGCTACACCTTC
CASSPSGPGDGYTF